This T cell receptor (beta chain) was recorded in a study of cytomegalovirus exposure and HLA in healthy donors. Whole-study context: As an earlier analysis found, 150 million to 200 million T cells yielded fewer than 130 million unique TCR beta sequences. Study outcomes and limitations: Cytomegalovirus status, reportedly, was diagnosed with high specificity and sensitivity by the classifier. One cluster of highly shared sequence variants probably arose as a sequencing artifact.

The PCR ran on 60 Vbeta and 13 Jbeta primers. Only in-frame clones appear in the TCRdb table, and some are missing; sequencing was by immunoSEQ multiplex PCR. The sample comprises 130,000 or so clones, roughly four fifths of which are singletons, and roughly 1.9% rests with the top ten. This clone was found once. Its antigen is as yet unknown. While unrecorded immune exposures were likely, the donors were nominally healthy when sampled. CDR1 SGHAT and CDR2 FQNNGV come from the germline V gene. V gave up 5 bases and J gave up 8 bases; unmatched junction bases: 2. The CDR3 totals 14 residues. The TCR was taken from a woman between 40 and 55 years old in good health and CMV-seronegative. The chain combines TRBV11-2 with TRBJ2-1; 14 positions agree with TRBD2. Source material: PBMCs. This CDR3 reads CASSGTSGSYEQFF. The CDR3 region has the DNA TGTGCCAGCAGCGGGACTAGCGGGAGCTATGAGCAGTTCTTC.